The clone carrying this T cell receptor (beta chain) was counted many times. Nobody among the patients had been given any treatment before thyroid surgery. This entry is derived from a study of metastatic and nonmetastatic thyroid tumors. Study context: The study looked at repertoires side by side in blood and in tumor or nodule tissue from malignant and benign thyroid patients.

How the authors handled the data: A classifier of distant metastasis in papillary thyroid cancer was built from CDR3 differences (across clinicopathological groups). TCRdb re-called the PCR reads via MiXCR. TCRdb assigned the V and J calls; the authors' analysis was not used. There are under 75,000 clones in the sample; less than 20% occur only once, and 9.5% to 15% lies in the top ten. Sequenced: blood. The sequence was collected from a female donor with papillary thyroid cancer or a benign thyroid nodule (not recorded which). Some clones in this sample may be carry-over from other donors' samples.

For the CDR3, the DNA is TGTGCCAGCAGACTCCGGGCTGGGAATGAGCAGTTCTTC. It yields the protein CASRLRAGNEQFF. The gene calls are TRBV12-3 or TRBV12-4 and TRBJ2-1; D unresolved. Trimming left V 6 bases short and J 7 bases short, with 13 bases between. CDR3 length equals 13 residues.